The clone carrying this T cell receptor beta chain came up many times. Time point specified: newly diagnosed GD, antithyroid drugs for less than 3 months. The TCR library used RNA extracted from PBMCs. Arm-PCR of CDR3 regions and iRepertoire HTBI primers were the basis on which TCR beta libraries were built. One entry per CDR3 protein results from TCRdb running MiXCR on the multiplex PCR reads. The table lists about 430,000 distinct CDR3 sequences, over 12% of them singletons, with about 7.6% in the top ten. The entry originates in a study of regulatory T cells in long-lasting Graves disease. The V gene's germline CDR1 is KGHSH and CDR2 LQKENI. The CDR3 has 15 amino acids. After removal of 2 bases from V and 5 bases from J, the junction contained 7 bases not matched to a gene. The same sample was also used in a study of T cells in Graves' hyperthyroidism and ophthalmopathy. In that study: The patients, who ranged from 18 to 65 in age, presented with newly diagnosed hyperthyroidism lasting under 2 months. Diagnosis rested on symptoms, serum thyroxine and TRAb, thyroid ultrasound, and orbital computed tomography. Using the HTBI primer set, a first-round RT-PCR was run on the TCR CDR3.

V gene TRBV18 combines with J gene TRBJ2-5; the match to TRBD2 covers 8 bases. This specimen consisted of peripheral blood mononuclear cells (PBMCs), obtained at new diagnosis, from a patient treated with antithyroid drugs. The TCR comes from a woman in her forties with Graves disease. CDR3 nucleotides: TGTGCCAGCTCACCAAGGATCGGGAGGGCCGAGACCCAGTACTTC. This gives the protein CASSPRIGRAETQYF.